This TCR beta chain was recorded in a study of early T cells in non-severe SARS-CoV-2 infection. Study at large: Sequencing was performed on bulk RNA from unsorted whole blood, leaving chains unpaired.

Germline values: CDR1 PRHDT, CDR2 FYEKMQ (reference sequence). CDR3 length: 16 residues. Trimming cost V 3 bases and J 1 base, with 12 bases left between them. TCRdb recomputed calls from the 5' RACE reads with MiXCR, one row per CDR3 protein. The repertoire has about 30,000 distinct CDR3 sequences, approximately 5.5% of them found once; the top ten carry roughly 3.6%. At least ten counts were recorded for this clonotype. This clonotype was sampled from an adult who was a healthcare worker with PCR-confirmed SARS-CoV-2 infection or an uninfected control (not recorded which). The source material was whole blood. This rearrangement joins TRBV13 to TRBJ1-4; D unresolved. Here the CDR3 reads CASSLGFTQTNEKLFF. Written as DNA, the CDR3 is TGTGCCAGCAGCTTGGGGTTCACCCAAACTAATGAAAAACTGTTTTTT.